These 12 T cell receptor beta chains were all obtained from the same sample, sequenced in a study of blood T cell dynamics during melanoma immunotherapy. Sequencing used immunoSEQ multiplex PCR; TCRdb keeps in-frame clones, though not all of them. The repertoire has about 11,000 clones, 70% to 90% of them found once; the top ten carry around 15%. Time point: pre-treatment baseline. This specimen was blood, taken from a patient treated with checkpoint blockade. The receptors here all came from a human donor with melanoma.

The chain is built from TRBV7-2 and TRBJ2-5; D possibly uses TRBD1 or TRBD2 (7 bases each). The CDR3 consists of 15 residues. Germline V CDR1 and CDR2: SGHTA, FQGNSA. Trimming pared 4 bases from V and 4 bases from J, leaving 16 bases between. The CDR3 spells CASSSLGGGGETQYF. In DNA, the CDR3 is TGTGCCAGCAGCTCGTTAGGGGGCGGGGGAGAGACCCAGTACTTC.

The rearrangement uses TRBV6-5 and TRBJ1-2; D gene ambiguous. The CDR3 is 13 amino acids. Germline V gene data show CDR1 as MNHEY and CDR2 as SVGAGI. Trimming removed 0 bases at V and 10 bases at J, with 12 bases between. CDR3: CASSYSNLGLYTF. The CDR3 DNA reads TGTGCCAGCAGTTACTCGAATCTTGGTCTCTACACCTTC.

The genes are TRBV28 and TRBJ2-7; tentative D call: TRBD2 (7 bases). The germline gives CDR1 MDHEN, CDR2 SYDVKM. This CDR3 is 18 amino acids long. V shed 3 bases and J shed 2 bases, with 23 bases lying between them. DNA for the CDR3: TGTGCCAGCAGTTTGGACCCCCCCCGGGGGGCCCGAACCTACGAGCAGTACTTC. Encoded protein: CASSLDPPRGARTYEQYF. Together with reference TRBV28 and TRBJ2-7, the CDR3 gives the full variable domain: DVKVTQSSRYLVKRTGEKVFLECVQDMDHENMFWYRQDPGLGLRLIYFSYDVKMKEKGDIPEGYSVSREKKERFSLILESASTNQTSMYLCASSLDPPRGARTYEQYFGPGTRLTVT.

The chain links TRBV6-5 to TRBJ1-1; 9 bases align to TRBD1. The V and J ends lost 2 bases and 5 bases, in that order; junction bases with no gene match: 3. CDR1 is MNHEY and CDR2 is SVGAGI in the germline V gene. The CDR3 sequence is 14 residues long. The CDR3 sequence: CASSYGGQGTEAFF. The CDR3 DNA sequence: TGTGCCAGCAGTTACGGGGGACAGGGTACTGAAGCTTTCTTT.

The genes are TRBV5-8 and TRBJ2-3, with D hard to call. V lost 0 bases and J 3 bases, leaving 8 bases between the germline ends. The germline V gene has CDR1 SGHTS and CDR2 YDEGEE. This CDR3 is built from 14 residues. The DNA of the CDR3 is TGTGCCAGCAGCTTGGTCGGGTGGACAGATACGCAGTATTTT. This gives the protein CASSLVGWTDTQYF.

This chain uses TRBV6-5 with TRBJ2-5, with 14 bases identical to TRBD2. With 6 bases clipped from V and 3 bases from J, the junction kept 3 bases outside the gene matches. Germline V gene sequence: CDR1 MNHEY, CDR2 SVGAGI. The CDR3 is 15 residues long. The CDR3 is CASSGTSGGEETQYF. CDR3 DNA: TGTGCCAGCAGCGGGACTAGCGGGGGCGAAGAGACCCAGTACTTC.

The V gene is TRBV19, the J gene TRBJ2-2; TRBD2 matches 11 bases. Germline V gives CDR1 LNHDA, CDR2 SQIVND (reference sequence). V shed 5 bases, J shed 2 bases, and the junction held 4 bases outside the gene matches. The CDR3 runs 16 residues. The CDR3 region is CASSPLAGVNTGELFF. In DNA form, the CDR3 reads TGTGCCAGTAGTCCACTAGCGGGGGTTAACACCGGGGAGCTGTTTTTT.

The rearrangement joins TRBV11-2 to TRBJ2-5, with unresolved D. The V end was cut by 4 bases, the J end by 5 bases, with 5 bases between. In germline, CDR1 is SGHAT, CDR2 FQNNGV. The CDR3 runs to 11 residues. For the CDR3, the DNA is TGTGCCAGCAGCTCGTGGGAGACCCAGTACTTC. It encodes CASSSWETQYF. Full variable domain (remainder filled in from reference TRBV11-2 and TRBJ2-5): EAGVAQSPRYKIIEKRQSVAFWCNPISGHATLYWYQQILGQGPKLLIQFQNNGVVDDSQLPKDRFSAERLKGVDSTLKIQPAKLEDSAVYLCASSSWETQYFGPGTRLLVL.

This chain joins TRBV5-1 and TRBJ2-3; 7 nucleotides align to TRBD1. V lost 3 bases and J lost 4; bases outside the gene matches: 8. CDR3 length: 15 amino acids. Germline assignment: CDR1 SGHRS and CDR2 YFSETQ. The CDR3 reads CASSYDRARADTQYF. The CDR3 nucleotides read TGCGCCAGCAGCTACGACAGGGCTCGCGCAGATACGCAGTATTTT.

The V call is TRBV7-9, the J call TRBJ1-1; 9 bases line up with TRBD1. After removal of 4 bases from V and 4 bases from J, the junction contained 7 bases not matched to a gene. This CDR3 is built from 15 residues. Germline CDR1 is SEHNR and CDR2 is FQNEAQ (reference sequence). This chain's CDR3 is CASSSPTGGFTEAFF. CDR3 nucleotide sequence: TGTGCCAGCAGCTCGCCGACAGGGGGGTTCACTGAAGCTTTCTTT. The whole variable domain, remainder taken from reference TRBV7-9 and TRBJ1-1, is DTGVSQNPRHKITKRGQNVTFRCDPISEHNRLYWYRQTLGQGPEFLTYFQNEAQLEKSRLLSDRFSAERPKGSFSTLEIQRTEQGDSAMYLCASSSPTGGFTEAFFGQGTRLTVV.

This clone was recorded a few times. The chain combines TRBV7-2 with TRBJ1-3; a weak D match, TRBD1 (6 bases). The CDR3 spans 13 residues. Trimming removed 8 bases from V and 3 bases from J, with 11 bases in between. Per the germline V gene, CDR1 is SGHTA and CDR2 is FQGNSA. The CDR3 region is CASSGGGGNTIYF. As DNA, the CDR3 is TGTGCCAGCTCGGGGGGCGGTGGAAACACCATATATTTT. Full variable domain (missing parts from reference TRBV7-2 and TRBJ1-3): GAGVSQSPSNKVTEKGKDVELRCDPISGHTALYWYRQSLGQGLEFLIYFQGNSAPDKSGLPSDRFSAERTGGSVSTLTIQRTQQEDSAVYLCASSGGGGNTIYFGEGSWLTVV.

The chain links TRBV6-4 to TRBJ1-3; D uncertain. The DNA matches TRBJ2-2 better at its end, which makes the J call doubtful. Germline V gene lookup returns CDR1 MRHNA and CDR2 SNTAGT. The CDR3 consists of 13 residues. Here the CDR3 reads CASSEAATGELFF. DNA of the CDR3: TGTGCCAGCAGTGAGGCAGCCACCGGGGAGCTGTTTTTT.